This T cell receptor beta chain emerged from a study of human thymus T cells. Surgeons resected thymus tissue during corrective heart surgery. Each of the donors was a healthy Finnish infant who was undergoing open corrective cardiac surgery for congenital heart defects. The repertoire was sequenced with immunoSEQ multiplex PCR; TCRdb's copy has only in-frame clones and lacks some. The sample lists tens of thousands of clones, 90% to 97% occurring once. This CDR3 has 13 residues. Germline V gene sequence: CDR1 LGHNA, CDR2 YNFKEQ. Trimming removed 4 bases from V and 11 bases from J, with 16 bases in between.

This chain links TRBV4-2 with TRBJ2-3; D gene uncertain. Sequences were obtained from thymus tissue. The origin of this receptor is a boy under two years old with a congenital heart defect but otherwise immunologically healthy. The CDR3 region is CASSRGPGPLQYF. CDR3 coding DNA: TGTGCCAGCAGCCGCGGCCCTGGACCTTTGCAGTATTTT.